The 27 T cell receptor beta chains listed next were all sequenced from one sample in a study of shared clonotypes between healthy human individuals. Profiled with immunoSEQ multiplex PCR; TCRdb holds only in-frame clones, not every one. The sample includes around 2.3 million clones, around 95% of them seen just once. The specimen sequenced was naive CD4+ T cells sorted from blood. Indicated subset: CD45RA+ positively selected. These receptors were obtained from a man younger than 30 in good health.

The chain employs TRBV6-6 and TRBJ1-1, with TRBD1 identical over 10 bases. Germline lookup yields CDR1 MNHNY and CDR2 SVGAGI (reference sequence). The trim removed 2 bases at V and 10 bases at J, leaving 7 bases unmatched. The CDR3 is 14 amino acids. CDR3 loop: CASSYPSGQGGAFF. The CDR3 bases are TGTGCCAGCAGTTACCCCTCTGGACAGGGGGGAGCTTTCTTT.

The chain couples TRBV11-2 to TRBJ2-3; 12 positions agree with TRBD2. Trimming at V came to 1 base and at J to 4 bases, leaving 3 bases not matched to a gene. CDR1 is SGHAT, CDR2 FQNNGV, per germline. The length of the CDR3 is 16 residues. The CDR3 is CASSLALAGGADTQYF. The CDR3, as DNA: TGTGCCAGCAGCTTAGCACTAGCGGGAGGCGCAGATACGCAGTATTTT.

The chain joins TRBV19 to TRBJ1-6; D is unresolved. The CDR3 has 15 amino acids. V was shortened by 6 bases and J by 6 bases, with 15 bases between the two germline ends. Germline assignment: CDR1 LNHDA and CDR2 SQIVND (reference sequence). CDR3 protein: CASRSGLGINSPLHF. The CDR3 DNA reads TGTGCCAGTAGGTCAGGTCTAGGGATTAATTCACCCCTCCACTTT.

V and J are TRBV6-6 and TRBJ2-7; D may be TRBD2 (6 bases). V was pared by 6 bases and J by 0 bases, with 18 bases between. This CDR3 is 16 amino acids long. Germline CDR1 and CDR2: MNHNY and SVGAGI (reference sequence). This CDR3 is CASSHALASSSYEQYF. CDR3 DNA sequence: TGTGCCAGCAGCCACGCCCTAGCGTCCTCCTCCTACGAGCAGTACTTC.

The J gene is TRBJ2-2, the V gene TRBV7-9; 10 nucleotides match TRBD2. This CDR3 is built from 16 residues. Germline V gene sequence: CDR1 SEHNR, CDR2 FQNEAQ (reference sequence). With V trimmed by 5 bases and J by 4 bases, 7 bases remained unmatched. The CDR3 DNA is TGTGCCAGCAGCCGAAAGCGGGAGGGTGGCACCGGGGAGCTGTTTTTT. It codes for CASSRKREGGTGELFF.

For this clone: At one end, the junction sequence differs from germline, possibly due to a read error. This chain links TRBV7-9 with TRBJ1-1; tentatively, D is TRBD1 (6 bases). Germline V lookup: CDR1 SEHNR, CDR2 FQNEAQ (reference sequence). There are 14 residues in the CDR3. CDR3 sequence reads: CASRLGGVNTEAFF. The CDR3 nucleotides read TGTGCCAGCAGATTAGGGGGGGTGAACACTGAAGCTTTCTTT.

As regards this clone: This sample also contains other DNA sequences that code for the same CDR3. This rearrangement joins TRBV10-2 to TRBJ1-1, with D possibly being TRBD1 (6 bases). The V end lost 6 bases, the J end lost 2 bases, and 10 bases lay between the germline ends. This CDR3 contains 13 residues. CDR1 and CDR2 (germline): WSHSY, SAAADI. The CDR3 sequence is CASRDRLNTEAFF. CDR3 DNA sequence: TGCGCCAGCAGAGACAGGTTAAACACTGAAGCTTTCTTT.

This chain uses TRBV2 with TRBJ1-2; D is perhaps TRBD1 (5 bases). Trimming took off 4 bases at V and 5 bases at J, with 14 bases between the two ends. This CDR3 region has 14 residues. Germline V gene lookup returns CDR1 SNHLY and CDR2 FYNNEI. CDR3 sequence (DNA): TGTGCCAGCAGTGTCCAGGGTGGGAGGTATGGCTACACCTTC. Translating it yields CASSVQGGRYGYTF.

This chain uses TRBV5-5 with TRBJ1-2; tentatively, D is TRBD1 (6 bases). This CDR3 comprises 15 residues. Germline CDR1 and CDR2: SGHKS and YYEKEE (reference sequence). V gave up 0 bases and J gave up 4 bases, with 13 bases separating them. The CDR3 loop is CASSLGGQLPYGYTF. CDR3 DNA sequence: TGTGCCAGCAGCTTGGGCGGACAGCTCCCCTATGGCTACACCTTC. Drawing the rest from reference TRBV5-5 and TRBJ1-2, the complete variable domain is DAGVTQSPTHLIKTRGQQVTLRCSPISGHKSVSWYQQVLGQGPQFIFQYYEKEERGRGNFPDRFSARQFPNYSSELNVNALLLGDSALYLCASSLGGQLPYGYTFGSGTRLTVV.

The V and J genes are TRBV4-1 and TRBJ2-2; TRBD2 matches at 11 bases. Germline assignment: CDR1 MGHRA and CDR2 YSYEKL. With V trimmed by 3 bases and J by 6 bases, 3 bases remained unmatched. The CDR3 has 15 amino acids. The CDR3 DNA sequence: TGCGCCAGCAGCCATAGCGGGGGGGCAGCCGGGGAGCTGTTTTTT. This encodes CASSHSGGAAGELFF.

This clone was found once. The V call is TRBV27, the J call TRBJ1-6, with 8 bases fitting TRBD1. The CDR3 spans 15 residues. Germline assignment: CDR1 MNHEY and CDR2 SMNVEV (reference sequence). With 4 bases clipped from V and 12 bases from J, the junction kept 11 bases outside the gene matches. In DNA form, the CDR3 reads TGTGCCAGCAGTTCCCCGGGACAGGCGACCGGACCCCTCCACTTT. It encodes CASSSPGQATGPLHF.

The V and J genes are TRBV18 and TRBJ1-1; 7 nucleotides line up with TRBD1. CDR3 length: 14 amino acids. The germline gives CDR1 KGHSH, CDR2 LQKENI. V lost 5 bases and J lost 5; bases outside the gene matches: 8. The CDR3 DNA is TGTGCCAGCTCATCAGAGGGGGCTGGGACTGAAGCTTTCTTT. As protein: CASSSEGAGTEAFF.

This clone was recorded a few times. The junction departs from germline at one end; a sequencing error may be responsible. The chain has TRBV2 and TRBJ2-7; either TRBD1 or TRBD2 may fit D (5 bases each). Germline loops: CDR1 SNHLY, CDR2 FYNNEI. The CDR3 runs 14 residues. The CDR3 DNA sequence: TGTGCCAGCAGTGAAGGGGGCTCCCGAGAGGGATGCAACTTC. Amino acid sequence: CASSEGGSREGCNF.

The chain has TRBV6-6 and TRBJ2-2; 11 positions agree with TRBD2. The CDR3 contains 15 residues. CDR1 and CDR2 from the germline V gene are MNHNY and SVGAGI (reference sequence). V trimming: 7 bases; J trimming: 2 bases; junction bases outside the gene matches: 3. CDR3 bases: TGTGCCAGCATAACTAGCGGGGGAAACACCGGGGAGCTGTTTTTT. This gives the protein CASITSGGNTGELFF.

This clone was observed a handful of times. The rearrangement links TRBV7-9 to TRBJ1-5; TRBD1 is a possible D gene (5 bases). The V end was cut by 3 bases, the J end by 6 bases, with 15 bases between. Germline V gene lookup returns CDR1 SEHNR and CDR2 FQNEAQ (reference sequence). The CDR3 has 15 amino acids. CDR3 region: CASSFGDSGGQPQHF. The CDR3 DNA reads as TGTGCCAGCAGCTTTGGGGACTCCGGAGGTCAGCCCCAGCATTTT. The full variable domain, completed using reference TRBV7-9 and TRBJ1-5, is DTGVSQNPRHKITKRGQNVTFRCDPISEHNRLYWYRQTLGQGPEFLTYFQNEAQLEKSRLLSDRFSAERPKGSFSTLEIQRTEQGDSAMYLCASSFGDSGGQPQHFGDGTRLSIL.

Note on this clone: In the same sample, other DNA sequences code for this CDR3. The V call is TRBV18, the J call TRBJ2-3; D remains unclear. This CDR3 spans 14 amino acids. CDR1 is KGHSH and CDR2 is LQKENI in the germline V gene. Trimming cost V 3 bases and J 0 bases, with 7 bases left between them. CDR3 in amino acids: CASSPGPSTDTQYF. The CDR3 region has the DNA TGTGCCAGCTCACCTGGACCGAGCACAGATACGCAGTATTTT.

CDR3 amino acids: CASSYPDRTEQYF. DNA for the CDR3: TGTGCCAGCAGTTACCCAGACAGAACCGAGCAGTACTTC. The V gene is TRBV6-6, the J gene TRBJ2-7, with a tentative D call TRBD1 (5 bases). Germline assignment: CDR1 MNHNY and CDR2 SVGAGI (reference sequence). The V end was cut by 2 bases, the J end by 6 bases, with 11 bases between. CDR3 size: 13 residues.

This chain links TRBV7-9 with TRBJ2-7, with D possibly matching TRBD2 (6 bases). There are 15 residues in the CDR3. The germline CDR1 and CDR2 sequences are SEHNR and FQNEAQ (reference sequence). Trimming pared 3 bases from V and 2 bases from J, leaving 14 bases between. CDR3 nucleotides: TGTGCCAGCAGCTTCGGGACTCCCGGGACCTACGAGCAGTACTTC. Its translation: CASSFGTPGTYEQYF. Full variable domain (remainder filled in from reference TRBV7-9 and TRBJ2-7): DTGVSQNPRHKITKRGQNVTFRCDPISEHNRLYWYRQTLGQGPEFLTYFQNEAQLEKSRLLSDRFSAERPKGSFSTLEIQRTEQGDSAMYLCASSFGTPGTYEQYFGPGTRLTVT.

This chain joins TRBV18 and TRBJ2-7; D is possibly TRBD1 (6 bases). Trimming removed 5 bases from V and 5 bases from J, with 10 bases in between. The CDR3 extends over 12 amino acids. Germline-derived CDR1 and CDR2 are KGHSH and LQKENI. The CDR3 DNA reads TGTGCCAGCTCATCCAGGGGTAACGAGCAGTACTTC. Protein product: CASSSRGNEQYF.

V gene TRBV18 combines with J gene TRBJ1-5, with D unresolved. V was cut by 2 bases and J by 2 bases, with 7 bases left in between. The CDR3 loop spans 14 amino acids. From germline, CDR1 is KGHSH and CDR2 LQKENI. The CDR3 coding sequence is TGTGCCAGCTCACCATCTACGGGCAATCAGCCCCAGCATTTT. It yields the protein CASSPSTGNQPQHF.

The chain is built from TRBV29-1 and TRBJ2-2, with D uncertain. CDR1 is SQVTM, CDR2 ANQGSEA, per germline. The ends were cut back, 6 bases at V and 2 bases at J, with 13 bases in the middle. This CDR3 is 14 amino acids long. CDR3 in amino acids: CSVATTLNTGELFF. As DNA, the CDR3 is TGCAGCGTAGCTACAACATTAAACACCGGGGAGCTGTTTTTT.

This rearrangement joins TRBV6-6 to TRBJ2-5; a possible D gene is TRBD1 (6 bases). In germline, CDR1 is MNHNY, CDR2 SVGAGI (reference sequence). The CDR3 is 15 residues long. Trimming took 6 bases from V and 3 from J, leaving 17 bases between them. The CDR3 DNA follows: TGTGCCAGCAGGCCCGGACAGCTCTGGGAAGAGACCCAGTACTTC. It encodes CASRPGQLWEETQYF.

In this sample, this clone turned up a few times. This sample includes further DNA sequences coding for the same CDR3. The J gene is TRBJ2-2, the V gene TRBV5-1; D remains unclear. The CDR3 has 15 residues. V was pared by 0 bases and J by 1 base, with 7 bases between. From germline, CDR1 is SGHRS and CDR2 YFSETQ. The CDR3 here is CASSLAGQNTGELFF. In DNA, the CDR3 is TGCGCCAGCAGCTTGGCCGGTCAGAACACCGGGGAGCTGTTTTTT.

As to this clone: At the DNA level, this CDR3 is encoded by other sequences in the same sample as well. The chain joins TRBV5-1 to TRBJ2-7; 12 bases align to TRBD1. This CDR3 comprises 15 residues. Germline-derived CDR1 and CDR2 are SGHRS and YFSETQ. Trimming at V came to 1 base and at J to 7 bases, leaving 6 bases not matched to a gene. The CDR3 loop reads CASSLSGQGAWEQYF. The CDR3 bases are TGCGCCAGCAGCTTGTCGGGACAGGGGGCATGGGAGCAGTACTTC.

J is TRBJ1-2 and V is TRBV30; D gene uncertain. Trimming left V 0 bases short and J 4 bases short, with 9 bases between. CDR1 GTSNPN and CDR2 SVGIG come from the germline V gene (reference sequence). CDR3 length equals 13 residues. CDR3 sequence (DNA): TGTGCCTGGAGTGTCTTATTAAGCTATGGCTACACCTTC. This gives the protein CAWSVLLSYGYTF.

The chain carries TRBV6-1 and TRBJ1-3, with D tentatively TRBD1 (6 bases). V was cut by 7 bases and J by 0 bases, with 10 bases left in between. CDR1 and CDR2 (germline): MNHNS, SASEGT. The CDR3 length is 14 residues. The CDR3 DNA is TGTGCCAGCAACAGGGCCTACTCTGGAAACACCATATATTTT. Protein product: CASNRAYSGNTIYF.

V is TRBV29-1 and J is TRBJ1-3; D is perhaps TRBD1 (6 bases). The V gene's germline CDR1 is SQVTM and CDR2 ANQGSEA. The germline V and J ends were trimmed by 6 bases and 0 bases, with 18 bases remaining between them. CDR3 size: 16 residues. The CDR3 protein is CSVCRTAFSSGNTIYF. In DNA form, the CDR3 reads TGCAGCGTGTGTAGGACAGCCTTTAGCTCTGGAAACACCATATATTTT.